This TCR beta chain was profiled in a study of cytomegalovirus exposure and HLA in healthy donors. Measured with immunoSEQ multiplex PCR; TCRdb has only the in-frame clones, and not every one. The sample consists of some 170,000 clones, approximately 86% of them appearing once. The length of the CDR3 is 13 residues. The V gene's germline CDR1 is SEHNR and CDR2 FQNEAQ (reference sequence). Trimming removed 0 bases from V and 9 bases from J, with 9 bases in between. Sequencing was done on a sample of PBMCs. The receptor's source is a man aged 30 to 39 in good health and CMV-seropositive. This chain links TRBV7-9 with TRBJ2-1; D may be TRBD2 (6 bases). CDR3 in DNA: TGTGCCAGCAGCTTAGCGGGACTTAGTGAGCAGTTCTTC. It specifies CASSLAGLSEQFF.